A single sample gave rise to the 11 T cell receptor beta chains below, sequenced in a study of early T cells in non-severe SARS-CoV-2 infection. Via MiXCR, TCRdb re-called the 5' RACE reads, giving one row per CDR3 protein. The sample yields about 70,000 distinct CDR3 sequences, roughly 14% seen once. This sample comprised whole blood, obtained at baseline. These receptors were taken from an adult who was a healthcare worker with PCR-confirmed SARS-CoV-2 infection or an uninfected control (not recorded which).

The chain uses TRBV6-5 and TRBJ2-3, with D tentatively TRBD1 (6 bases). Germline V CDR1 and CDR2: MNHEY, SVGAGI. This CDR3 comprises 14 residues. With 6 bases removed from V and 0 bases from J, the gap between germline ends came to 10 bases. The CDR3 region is CASSIQGSTDTQYF. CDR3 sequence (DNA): TGTGCCAGCAGCATACAGGGAAGCACAGATACGCAGTATTTT.

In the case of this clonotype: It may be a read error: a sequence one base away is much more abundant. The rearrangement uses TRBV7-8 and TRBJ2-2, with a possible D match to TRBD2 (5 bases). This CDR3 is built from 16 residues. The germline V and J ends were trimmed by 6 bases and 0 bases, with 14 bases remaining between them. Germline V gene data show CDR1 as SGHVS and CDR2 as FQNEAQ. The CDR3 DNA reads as TGTGCCAGCAGTCCGTGTAGACTACCGAACACCGGGGAGCTGTTTTTT. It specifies CASSPCRLPNTGELFF.

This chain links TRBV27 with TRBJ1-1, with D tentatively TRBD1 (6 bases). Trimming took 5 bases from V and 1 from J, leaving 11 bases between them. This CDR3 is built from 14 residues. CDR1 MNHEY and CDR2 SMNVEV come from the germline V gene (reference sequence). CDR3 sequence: CASSEGGANTEAFF. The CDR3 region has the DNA TGTGCCAGCAGTGAGGGGGGCGCGAACACTGAAGCTTTCTTT.

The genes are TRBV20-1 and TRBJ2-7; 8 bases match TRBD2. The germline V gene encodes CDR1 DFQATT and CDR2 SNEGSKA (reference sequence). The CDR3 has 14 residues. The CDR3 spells CRHGGLAGNYEQYF. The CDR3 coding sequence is TGCAGGCACGGGGGATTAGCGGGAAACTACGAGCAGTACTTC.

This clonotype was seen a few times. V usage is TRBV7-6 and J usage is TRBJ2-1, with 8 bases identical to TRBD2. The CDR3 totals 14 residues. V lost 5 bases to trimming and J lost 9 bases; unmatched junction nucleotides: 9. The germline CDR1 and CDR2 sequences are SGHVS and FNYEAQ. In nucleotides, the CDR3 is TGTGCCAGCAGCCATAGCGGGGTCGTCAGTGAGCAGTTCTTC. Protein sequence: CASSHSGVVSEQFF.

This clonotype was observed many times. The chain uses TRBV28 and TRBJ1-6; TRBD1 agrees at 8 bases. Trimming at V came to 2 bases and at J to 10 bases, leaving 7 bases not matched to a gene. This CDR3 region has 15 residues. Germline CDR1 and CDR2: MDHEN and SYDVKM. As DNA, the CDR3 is TGTGCCAGCAGTTTAGGAGGACAGGGAGAGTCACCCCTCCACTTT. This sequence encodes CASSLGGQGESPLHF.

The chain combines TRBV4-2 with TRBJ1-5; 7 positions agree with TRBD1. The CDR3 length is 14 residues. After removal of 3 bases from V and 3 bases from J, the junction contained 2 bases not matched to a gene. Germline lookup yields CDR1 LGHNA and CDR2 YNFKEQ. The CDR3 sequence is CASSQGQLNQPQHF. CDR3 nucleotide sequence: TGTGCCAGCAGCCAGGGACAGCTCAATCAGCCCCAGCATTTT.

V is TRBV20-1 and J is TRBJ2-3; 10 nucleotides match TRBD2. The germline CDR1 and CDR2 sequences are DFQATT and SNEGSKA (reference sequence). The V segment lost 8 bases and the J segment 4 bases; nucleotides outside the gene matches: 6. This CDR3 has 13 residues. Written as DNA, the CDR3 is TGCAGTACAGCGGGAGGGGTCCCAGATACGCAGTATTTT. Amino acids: CSTAGGVPDTQYF.

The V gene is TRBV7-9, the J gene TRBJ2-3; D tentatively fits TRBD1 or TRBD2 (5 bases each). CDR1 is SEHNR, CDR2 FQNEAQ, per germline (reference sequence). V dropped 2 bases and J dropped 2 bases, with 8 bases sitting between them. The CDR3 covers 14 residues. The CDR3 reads CASSLSGATDTQYF. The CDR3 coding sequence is TGTGCCAGCAGCTTATCCGGGGCCACAGATACGCAGTATTTT.

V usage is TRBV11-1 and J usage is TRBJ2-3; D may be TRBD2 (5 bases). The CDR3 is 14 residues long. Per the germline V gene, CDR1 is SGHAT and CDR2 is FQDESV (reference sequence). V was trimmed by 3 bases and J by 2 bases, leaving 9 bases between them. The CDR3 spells CASSFGETTDTQYF. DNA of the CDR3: TGTGCCAGCAGCTTCGGGGAAACCACAGATACGCAGTATTTT.

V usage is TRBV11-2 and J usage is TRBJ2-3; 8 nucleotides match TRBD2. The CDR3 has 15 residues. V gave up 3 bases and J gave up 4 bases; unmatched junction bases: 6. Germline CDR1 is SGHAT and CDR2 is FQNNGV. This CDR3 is CASSFSGTSSDTQYF. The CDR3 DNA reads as TGTGCCAGCAGCTTTTCCGGGACTAGTTCAGATACGCAGTATTTT.